This T cell receptor beta chain was obtained from a study of control samples from healthy donors and cancer patients. CDR3 length: 17 residues. Germline lookup yields CDR1 SGHKS and CDR2 YYEKEE (reference sequence). Trimming shortened V by 5 bases and J by 0 bases, and 15 bases separated the two germline ends. The data were produced by immunoSEQ multiplex PCR, yet TCRdb's version contains in-frame clones alone and is incomplete. The repertoire holds some 190,000 clones, 91% seen once, with 1.5% to 2% in the top ten. This rearrangement joins TRBV5-5 to TRBJ1-6, with D maybe TRBD1 (5 bases). Sequencing input: blood. The receptor's source is a man aged 25 to 40 in good health. Here the CDR3 reads CASRGAGTSSYNSPLHF. The CDR3 region has the DNA TGTGCCAGCAGGGGAGCAGGGACGAGCTCCTATAATTCACCCCTCCACTTT.